The 27 T cell receptor beta chains below were found in one sample sequenced in a study of T cells in Graves' hyperthyroidism and ophthalmopathy. Researchers took RNA transcripts and amplified the TCR beta CDR3 regions from them. During a first-round RT-PCR of the TCR CDR3, the HTBI primer set was used. TCRdb re-derived calls from the multiplex PCR reads in MiXCR, one entry per CDR3 protein. The data hold over 650,000 distinct CDR3 sequences, with roughly 15% observed a single time. Material for sequencing was blood. Every receptor here comes from a man between 18 and 29 years old with Graves' hyperthyroidism.

The rearrangement joins TRBV12-3 or TRBV12-4 to TRBJ1-1; D is unclear. The CDR3 has 8 residues. With 7 bases removed from V and 8 bases from J, the gap between germline ends came to 2 bases. CDR3 loop: CASIEAFF. DNA for the CDR3: TGTGCCAGCATCGAAGCTTTCTTT.

Concerning this clonotype itself: A much more abundant neighbour one base away suggests this may be a read error. The chain recombines TRBV2 with TRBJ2-3, with D uncertain. Trimming stripped 8 bases from V and 6 bases from J, with 15 bases between. This CDR3 spans 13 amino acids. Germline CDR1 SNHLY, CDR2 FYNNEI. CDR3 region: CASGPLPPDTQYF. CDR3 sequence (DNA): TGTGCCAGCGGGCCTCTCCCTCCGGATACGCAGTATTTT.

The chain links TRBV10-3 to TRBJ2-7; tentative D call: TRBD2 (6 bases). V was clipped by 3 bases and J by 2 bases, with 14 bases between them. The CDR3 consists of 15 residues. Germline V lookup: CDR1 ENHRY, CDR2 SYGVKD. CDR3 sequence (DNA): TGTGCCATCAGTGACCTAGCGTCTAGCCCCTACGAGCAGTACTTC. Translating gives CAISDLASSPYEQYF.

This clonotype was detected ten times or more. CDR3 sequence reads: CASSPDWVETQYF. CDR3 bases: TGTGCCAGCTCACCCGATTGGGTAGAGACCCAGTACTTC. The J gene is TRBJ2-5, the V gene TRBV18, with unresolved D. Germline V CDR1 and CDR2: KGHSH, LQKENI. The CDR3 spans 13 residues. With 3 bases removed from V and 4 bases from J, the gap between germline ends came to 9 bases.

Only a few counts were recorded for this clonotype. CDR3 DNA sequence: TGTGCTAGTGGTTTGGTAATCGGGGCACTCAATGGAAACACCATATATTTT. Translated, it gives CASGLVIGALNGNTIYF. This chain uses TRBV12-5 with TRBJ1-3, with a tentative D call TRBD1 (5 bases). The CDR3 totals 17 residues. Germline values: CDR1 LGHNT, CDR2 FRNRAP. With 0 bases removed from V and 3 bases from J, the gap between germline ends came to 15 bases.

This clonotype came up a few times. This chain joins TRBV6-1 and TRBJ1-1; weak D call: TRBD1 (5 bases). Germline CDR1 and CDR2: MNHNS and SASEGT. This CDR3 region has 15 residues. Trimming took 5 bases from V and 3 from J, leaving 16 bases between them. CDR3 in DNA: TGTGCCAGCAGTAATGGCAGGGCTGCGGACACTGAAGCTTTCTTT. Translated, it gives CASSNGRAADTEAFF.

This clonotype showed up just a few times. This CDR3 fails to terminate in the conserved phenylalanine or tryptophan, so it likely reflects a read error. The chain joins TRBV2 to TRBJ2-5; D gene unclear. CDR1 SNHLY and CDR2 FYNNEI come from the germline V gene. V was clipped by 6 bases and J by 3 bases, with 11 bases between them. This CDR3 comprises 13 residues. DNA of the CDR3: TGTGCCAGCAGGGTCATACAAAAAGAGACCCAGTACTAC. The encoded protein is CASRVIQKETQYY.

This clonotype was detected ten times or more. V and J are TRBV3-1 and TRBJ2-1; 12 nucleotides line up with TRBD2. V was pared by 0 bases and J by 1 base, with 7 bases of the junction left unmatched. Germline V gene sequence: CDR1 LGHDT, CDR2 YNNKEL (reference sequence). There are 19 residues in the CDR3. The CDR3 nucleotides are TGTGCCAGCAGCCAAGATATTGCTAGCGGGAGGGTGTCCTACAATGAGCAGTTCTTC. Translated: CASSQDIASGRVSYNEQFF.

This clonotype was counted many times. This chain connects TRBV29-1 to TRBJ2-5; 11 bases match TRBD2. From germline, CDR1 is SQVTM and CDR2 ANQGSEA. The CDR3 spans 14 residues. V was pared by 6 bases and J by 0 bases, with 3 bases of the junction left unmatched. CDR3 in amino acids: CSVGTSGNQETQYF. Here the CDR3 DNA reads TGCAGCGTCGGGACTAGCGGCAACCAAGAGACCCAGTACTTC.

This clonotype was detected ten times or more. This chain links TRBV18 with TRBJ2-7; 7 positions match TRBD1. Germline V CDR1 and CDR2: KGHSH, LQKENI. J lost 3 bases, V lost 4 bases, and 3 bases had no gene match. CDR3 length equals 13 residues. The CDR3 sequence is CASSHGQDYEQYF. The CDR3 bases are TGTGCCAGCTCACACGGACAGGACTACGAGCAGTACTTC.

This clonotype has more than one count but fewer than ten. The chain links TRBV7-9 to TRBJ2-7; 10 bases are shared with TRBD1. The V gene's germline CDR1 is SEHNR and CDR2 FQNEAQ (reference sequence). The CDR3 consists of 15 residues. V shed 6 bases and J 4 bases; nucleotides not matched to a gene: 9. As DNA, the CDR3 is TGTGCCAGCAGTCCGACAGGGGGCAATTATTACGAGCAGTACTTC. This gives the protein CASSPTGGNYYEQYF.

The table lists this clonotype with a few counts. This clone may be a read error of a much larger clone one base away. The chain couples TRBV7-8 to TRBJ2-3, with D tentatively TRBD2 (6 bases). From germline, CDR1 is SGHVS and CDR2 FQNEAQ. The CDR3 has 19 amino acids. V lost 7 bases to trimming and J lost 4 bases, with 30 bases between them. The CDR3 DNA reads TGTGCCAGCAACTCCCCTATTCTTACTAGCCAGAGGTGGGCAGATACGCAGTATTTT. Encoded protein: CASNSPILTSQRWADTQYF.

This clonotype was observed a handful of times. The chain recombines TRBV30 with TRBJ2-3; TRBD1 might be the D (5 bases). V was clipped by 3 bases and J by 0 bases, with 13 bases between them. Germline CDR1 GTSNPN, CDR2 SVGIG (reference sequence). The CDR3 length is 15 residues. The CDR3 region is CAWRGLGTSTDTQYF. CDR3 DNA: TGTGCCTGGAGGGGGCTAGGCACCAGCACAGATACGCAGTATTTT.

The CDR3 loop is CASSSTLFILNEQFF. The DNA for the CDR3 is TGCGCCAGCAGCTCGACACTCTTCATCCTCAATGAGCAGTTCTTC. This sequence joins TRBV4-1 and TRBJ2-1, with D unresolved. The CDR3 runs to 15 residues. The ends were cut back, 5 bases at V and 6 bases at J, with 17 bases in the middle. Per the germline V gene, CDR1 is MGHRA and CDR2 is YSYEKL.

This chain links TRBV9 with TRBJ2-5, with D possibly TRBD1 on 6 matching bases. Trimming cost V 3 bases and J 5 bases, with 17 bases left between them. The CDR3 is 15 amino acids. The germline V gene encodes CDR1 SGDLS and CDR2 YYNGEE. The CDR3 coding sequence is TGTGCCAGCAGCGCGGGACACCTGCAAGGGGAGACCCAGTACTTC. Its translation is CASSAGHLQGETQYF. Full variable domain (remainder filled in from reference TRBV9 and TRBJ2-5): DSGVTQTPKHLITATGQRVTLRCSPRSGDLSVYWYQQSLDQGLQFLIQYYNGEERAKGNILERFSAQQFPDLHSELNLSSLELGDSALYFCASSAGHLQGETQYFGPGTRLLVL.

This clonotype was counted many times. This rearrangement joins TRBV7-2 to TRBJ2-3; a weak D match, TRBD1 (5 bases). V lost 5 bases and J lost 3, with 12 bases in between. Germline CDR1 SGHTA, CDR2 FQGNSA. The CDR3 loop spans 14 amino acids. CDR3 residues: CASSPGMSTDTQYF. The CDR3 region has the DNA TGTGCCAGCAGCCCAGGGATGTCGACAGATACGCAGTATTTT.

The sample holds a few counts of this clonotype. The V gene is TRBV12-3 or TRBV12-4, the J gene TRBJ2-5; TRBD2 agrees at 11 bases. V was pared by 2 bases and J by 1 base, with 3 bases of the junction left unmatched. The CDR3 contains 16 residues. The CDR3 DNA reads TGTGCCAGCAGTTTAATGACTAGCGGGGCCCAAGAGACCCAGTACTTC. Encoded protein: CASSLMTSGAQETQYF.

The chain combines TRBV6-2 or TRBV6-3 with TRBJ2-7; weak D call: TRBD1 (6 bases). With 5 bases removed from V and 9 bases from J, the gap between germline ends came to 14 bases. This CDR3 is built from 12 residues. The germline CDR1 and CDR2 sequences are MNHEY and SVGEGT. CDR3 region: CASSHLQGPQYF. The CDR3 DNA sequence: TGTGCCAGCAGTCACCTTCAGGGGCCGCAGTACTTC.

This clonotype showed up just a few times. This chain uses TRBV20-1 with TRBJ1-4, with 7 bases aligning to TRBD1. Germline V gene lookup returns CDR1 DFQATT and CDR2 SNEGSKA (reference sequence). Trimming at V came to 1 base and at J to 10 bases, leaving 12 bases not matched to a gene. The length of the CDR3 is 15 residues. The DNA of the CDR3 is TGCAGTGCTAGAGGGCTCCGGGACAGTTCCGTAAAACTGTTTTTT. This gives the protein CSARGLRDSSVKLFF.

This clonotype occurred many times. J is TRBJ2-7 and V is TRBV27; 9 bases fit TRBD1. This CDR3 has 14 residues. Looked up from germline, CDR1 is MNHEY and CDR2 is SMNVEV (reference sequence). The J segment lost 4 bases and the V segment lost 6 bases, leaving 7 bases of the junction unmatched. The CDR3 DNA follows: TGTGCCAGCAGACAACAGGGGGCCGGTTACGAGCAGTACTTC. It encodes CASRQQGAGYEQYF.

On this clonotype itself: Since a much larger clone is just one base distant, this may be a read error. The rearrangement joins TRBV7-9 to TRBJ2-1; possibly TRBD1 or TRBD2 for D (7 bases each). Trimming removed 7 bases at V and 13 bases at J, with 26 bases between. CDR3 length: 15 amino acids. Germline V gene lookup returns CDR1 SEHNR and CDR2 FQNEAQ (reference sequence). The DNA for the CDR3 is TGTGCCAGCACCCTAGAGCGGGACAGCCCCAGGGGTCAGTTCTTC. Amino acid sequence: CASTLERDSPRGQFF.

This chain connects TRBV6-1 to TRBJ2-5; a possible D gene is TRBD1 (6 bases). CDR1 is MNHNS, CDR2 SASEGT, per germline. The CDR3 has 15 amino acids. The V end was cut by 3 bases, the J end by 4 bases, with 15 bases between. CDR3 sequence (DNA): TGTGCCAGCAGTGAGATAGAGACAGGCCGAGAGACCCAGTACTTC. Amino acid sequence: CASSEIETGRETQYF.

This clonotype came up many times. The V gene is TRBV6-6, the J gene TRBJ1-1; no clear D. Germline CDR1 reads MNHNY; CDR2 reads SVGAGI (reference sequence). Trimming shortened V by 1 base and J by 2 bases, and 8 bases separated the two germline ends. The CDR3 extends over 14 amino acids. The CDR3 DNA reads as TGTGCCAGCAGTTACTATAAGGTTAACACTGAAGCTTTCTTT. This encodes CASSYYKVNTEAFF.

The chain's CDR3 is CASKGGWASSYEQYF. The DNA of the CDR3 is TGTGCCAGTAAAGGTGGATGGGCGAGCTCCTACGAGCAGTACTTC. The rearrangement joins TRBV19 to TRBJ2-7, with unresolved D. V was shortened by 7 bases and J by 0 bases, with 16 bases between the two germline ends. This CDR3 comprises 15 residues. CDR1 and CDR2 from the germline V gene are LNHDA and SQIVND (reference sequence).

In its sample, this clonotype was seen a few times. The chain has TRBV9 and TRBJ2-1, with 12 bases fitting TRBD2. The V gene end was trimmed by 0 bases and the J gene end by 7 bases; junction bases not matched to a gene: 5. Germline CDR1 is SGDLS and CDR2 is YYNGEE. CDR3 length: 16 residues. DNA for the CDR3: TGTGCCAGCAGCGTAGCGCTAGCGGGAGGGCGAAATGAGCAGTTCTTC. Protein sequence: CASSVALAGGRNEQFF.

The chain recombines TRBV6-1 with TRBJ1-4; 9 nucleotides line up with TRBD1. V shed 1 base, J shed 11 bases, and the junction held 11 bases outside the gene matches. CDR3 length equals 16 residues. The germline V gene has CDR1 MNHNS and CDR2 SASEGT. CDR3 in amino acids: CASSEGLGQGFWKLFF. CDR3 DNA: TGTGCCAGCAGTGAAGGCCTCGGACAGGGGTTTTGGAAACTGTTTTTT.

In this sample, this clonotype turned up many times. J is TRBJ2-1 and V is TRBV28; TRBD1 matches 7 bases. Germline trimming cut 11 bases from V and 7 bases from J; bases unmatched to any gene: 14. CDR3 length equals 14 residues. The V gene's germline CDR1 is MDHEN and CDR2 SYDVKM. In nucleotides, the CDR3 is TGTGCCGGCCGGACCGGGACAGTCGGGAATGAGCAGTTCTTC. Translation: CAGRTGTVGNEQFF.